One sample yielded the 29 T cell receptor beta chains listed below, sequenced in a study of blood T cells in healthy people across ages (dated by TCRdb to 2013 to 2016). Preparation of the library involved 5' RACE. Sequencer: Illumina HiSeq 2500. A second roughly 7 to 11 cycle PCR used a sample-barcoded 5' primer and a J-beta primer mix. TCRdb reprocessed the public reads (quality trimming at Q25 with fastp, clone calling with MiXCR) and kept in-frame beta chains. Rows are unified per CDR3 protein, each entry keeping the most common DNA and genes. Across this sample there are hundreds of thousands of distinct CDR3 sequences, with about 32% seen only once. Less than 20% of the sample is held by the ten biggest clonotypes. The sequenced material came from blood. These TCRs come from a woman aged 80 or older in good health. Donor details come from another sample of the same person, matched by shared clones.

This clonotype turned up a few times. V gene TRBV6-6 combines with J gene TRBJ2-7; a weak D match, TRBD2 (5 bases). The last part of the DNA fits TRBJ2-5 better; the J call may be wrong. Germline V gene sequence: CDR1 MNHNY, CDR2 SVGAGI (reference sequence). The CDR3 has 16 amino acids. The CDR3 here is CASSPMGVGPQETQYF. The CDR3 nucleotides read TGTGCCAGCAGCCCCATGGGAGTGGGTCCGCAAGAGACCCAGTACTTC.

About this clonotype: A read error is possible here, since a much larger clone lies one base away. The chain combines TRBV4-1 with TRBJ1-4, with a weak D call TRBD1 (6 bases). The length of the CDR3 is 19 residues. Germline CDR1 MGHRA, CDR2 YSYEKL. The CDR3 DNA sequence: TGCGCCAGCGGCCACCGGGTCATTGGCCTAGGGGGGCCAAATGAAAAACTGTTTTTT. Amino acid sequence: CASGHRVIGLGGPNEKLFF.

This clonotype was counted many times. This CDR3 reads CASSLGGQGTYEQFF. Written as DNA, the CDR3 is TGTGCCAGCAGCTTAGGGGGACAGGGAACATATGAGCAGTTCTTC. The chain combines TRBV7-9 with TRBJ2-1, with TRBD1 matching 9 bases. CDR3 length: 15 residues. J lost 8 bases, V lost 1 base, and 6 bases had no gene match. Germline V gives CDR1 SEHNR, CDR2 FQNEAQ (reference sequence). Combining the CDR3 with reference TRBV7-9 and TRBJ2-1 gives the whole variable domain DTGVSQNPRHKITKRGQNVTFRCDPISEHNRLYWYRQTLGQGPEFLTYFQNEAQLEKSRLLSDRFSAERPKGSFSTLEIQRTEQGDSAMYLCASSLGGQGTYEQFFGPGTRLTVL.

The chain is built from TRBV9 and TRBJ2-2; D not certain. The germline gives CDR1 SGDLS, CDR2 YYNGEE. Trimming stripped 0 bases from V and 2 bases from J, with 8 bases between. The CDR3 contains 15 residues. The CDR3: CASSVVPSNTGELFF. Here the CDR3 DNA reads TGTGCCAGCAGCGTAGTGCCCAGTAACACCGGGGAGCTGTTTTTT.

A word on this clonotype: Since a much larger clone is just one base distant, this may be a read error. The chain combines TRBV7-3 with TRBJ2-1; possible D gene TRBD2, 5 bases. The DNA end is a closer match to TRBJ2-7, so the J assignment may be wrong. CDR1 and CDR2 from the germline V gene are SGHTA and FQGTGA. CDR3 size: 14 residues. The CDR3 spells CASSRSDSYNEQYF. DNA of the CDR3: TGTGCCAGCAGTCGCTCGGACTCCTACAATGAGCAGTACTTC.

This clonotype occurred a few times. The chain has TRBV9 and TRBJ1-6; D not resolved. This CDR3 spans 13 amino acids. V lost 2 bases to trimming and J lost 10 bases, with 10 bases between them. The germline V gene encodes CDR1 SGDLS and CDR2 YYNGEE. For the CDR3, the DNA is TGTGCCAGCAGCGTGGTTGGAGGATCACCCCTCCACTTT. Protein sequence: CASSVVGGSPLHF.

Many counts were recorded for this clonotype. The chain is built from TRBV7-2 and TRBJ1-1, with D perhaps matching TRBD1 (6 bases). Germline-derived CDR1 and CDR2 are SGHTA and FQGNSA. V gave up 5 bases and J gave up 6 bases, with 13 bases separating them. The CDR3 sequence is 13 residues long. CDR3 in DNA: TGTGCCAGCAGCGGCGGGGGCGCCGCTGAAGCTTTCTTT. Encoded protein: CASSGGGAAEAFF.

V usage is TRBV20-1 and J usage is TRBJ2-1, with 9 bases fitting TRBD1. TRBJ2-7 explains the end of the DNA better; the J call may be wrong. Germline CDR1 and CDR2: DFQATT and SNEGSKA (reference sequence). This CDR3 is 18 amino acids long. CDR3 loop: CTANRGQGISSSYNEQYF. CDR3 DNA: TGCACCGCGAATCGGGGACAGGGCATCTCTAGCTCCTACAATGAGCAGTACTTC.

This clonotype was seen many times. The chain is built from TRBV12-3 or TRBV12-4 and TRBJ1-2, with 8 bases fitting TRBD1. V trimming: 5 bases; J trimming: 4 bases; junction bases outside the gene matches: 6. The CDR3 loop spans 14 amino acids. CDR3: CASSADRVRYGYTF. As DNA, the CDR3 is TGTGCCAGCAGTGCGGACAGGGTCCGCTATGGCTACACCTTC.

In this sample, this clonotype turned up many times. A much larger clone differs from this one at a single base, so this may be a read error. The chain joins TRBV5-1 to TRBJ2-5; unclear D gene. V was cut by 0 bases and J by 11 bases, with 17 bases left in between. Germline lookup yields CDR1 SGHRS and CDR2 YFSETQ. The CDR3 loop spans 14 amino acids. CDR3 amino acids: CASSLAGVINEQYF. As DNA, the CDR3 is TGCGCCAGCAGCTTGGCGGGTGTGATAAATGAGCAGTACTTC.

The table lists this clonotype with many counts. J is TRBJ1-1 and V is TRBV7-2, with D hard to call. Germline V lookup: CDR1 SGHTA, CDR2 FQGNSA. This CDR3 region has 14 residues. With 2 bases removed from V and 5 bases from J, the gap between germline ends came to 12 bases. CDR3 amino acids: CASSLRQWDTEAFF. Written as DNA, the CDR3 is TGTGCCAGCAGCTTAAGGCAATGGGATACTGAAGCTTTCTTT.

This clonotype was recorded many times. V gene TRBV6-6 combines with J gene TRBJ2-6; perhaps TRBD1 as D (6 bases). The V gene's germline CDR1 is MNHNY and CDR2 SVGAGI (reference sequence). The CDR3 covers 16 residues. Trimming removed 0 bases at V and 2 bases at J, with 8 bases between. This CDR3 is CASSYSTGAGANVLTF. CDR3 bases: TGTGCCAGCAGTTACTCGACAGGAGCTGGGGCCAACGTCCTGACTTTC.

The sample holds many counts of this clonotype. The chain links TRBV20-1 to TRBJ2-3; the D is unclear. V gave up 5 bases and J gave up 6 bases, with 12 bases separating them. This CDR3 comprises 12 residues. CDR1 DFQATT and CDR2 SNEGSKA come from the germline V gene (reference sequence). The CDR3 DNA sequence: TGCAGTGCTGCAAAAGACCGGGATACGCAGTATTTT. Translated, it gives CSAAKDRDTQYF.

This clonotype was seen a few times. The chain joins TRBV30 to TRBJ1-5; tentative D call: TRBD1 (5 bases). Trimming stripped 1 base from V and 5 bases from J, with 15 bases between. CDR1 and CDR2 (germline): GTSNPN, SVGIG (reference sequence). The CDR3 covers 15 residues. The CDR3 DNA follows: TGTGCCTGGAGTGGGGTAGGGGAATTCCATCAGCCCCAGCATTTT. This sequence encodes CAWSGVGEFHQPQHF.

The sample holds many counts of this clonotype. The J gene is TRBJ2-1, the V gene TRBV7-3; 7 bases align to TRBD2. CDR3 length: 14 amino acids. Germline CDR1 is SGHTA and CDR2 is FQGTGA. Germline trimming cut 5 bases from V and 10 bases from J; bases unmatched to any gene: 11. CDR3 nucleotide sequence: TGTGCCAGCAGCCTGAATAGACTAGCCCGCGAGCAGTTCTTC. It encodes CASSLNRLAREQFF.

This clonotype appeared many times. CDR3 region: CASSPGGKDTEAFF. As DNA, the CDR3 is TGTGCCAGCTCACCAGGAGGGAAGGACACTGAAGCTTTCTTT. The genes are TRBV18 and TRBJ1-1, with D unresolved. The CDR3 sequence is 14 residues long. Germline-derived CDR1 and CDR2 are KGHSH and LQKENI. Trimming took 2 bases from V and 3 from J, leaving 10 bases between them.

This clonotype appeared many times. This chain uses TRBV20-1 with TRBJ2-7; D is possibly TRBD2 (5 bases). Trimming removed 3 bases at V and 5 bases at J, with 17 bases between. The germline V gene has CDR1 DFQATT and CDR2 SNEGSKA (reference sequence). The CDR3 contains 14 residues. CDR3 amino acids: CSASPPHEGNEQYF. CDR3 sequence (DNA): TGCAGTGCTAGCCCCCCGCACGAGGGTAACGAGCAGTACTTC.

This clonotype was found once. V gene TRBV20-1 combines with J gene TRBJ2-5; 9 bases match TRBD2. V dropped 6 bases and J dropped 4; count of bases not matched to a gene: 12. The CDR3 has 15 amino acids. Germline V gene sequence: CDR1 DFQATT, CDR2 SNEGSKA (reference sequence). CDR3 sequence reads: CSAVTGTSRRETQYF. The CDR3 DNA reads TGCAGTGCGGTCACCGGGACTAGCCGGAGAGAGACCCAGTACTTC.

This clonotype occurred many times. The chain recombines TRBV27 with TRBJ2-1; 15 bases agree with TRBD2. V dropped 4 bases and J dropped 12; count of bases not matched to a gene: 4. The CDR3 consists of 14 residues. Per the germline V gene, CDR1 is MNHEY and CDR2 is SMNVEV (reference sequence). DNA for the CDR3: TGTGCCAGCAGTTCCGGACTAGCGGGGGGGCGGCAGTTCTTC. Protein: CASSSGLAGGRQFF.

This sequence joins TRBV7-9 and TRBJ2-1, with a possible D match to TRBD2 (5 bases). The J call may be wrong; the DNA end is better matched by TRBJ2-7. This CDR3 is built from 17 residues. Germline V CDR1 and CDR2: SEHNR, FQNEAQ (reference sequence). The CDR3 DNA reads as TGTGCCAGCAGCTTAGCGCTCAGAGGGATCGGCTACAATGAGCAGTACTTC. This encodes CASSLALRGIGYNEQYF.

The chain is built from TRBV11-3 and TRBJ2-5; 9 bases match TRBD1. The CDR3 totals 16 residues. With V trimmed by 1 base and J by 5 bases, 8 bases remained unmatched. The germline V gene encodes CDR1 SGHNT and CDR2 YENEEA. CDR3 DNA sequence: TGTGCCAGCAGCTTAGGAAGTGGGACAGGGCCGGAGACCCAGTACTTC. This gives the protein CASSLGSGTGPETQYF. Together with reference TRBV11-3 and TRBJ2-5, the CDR3 gives the full variable domain: EAGVVQSPRYKIIEKKQPVAFWCNPISGHNTLYWYLQNLGQGPELLIRYENEEAVDDSQLPKDRFSAERLKGVDSTLKIQPAELGDSAVYLCASSLGSGTGPETQYFGPGTRLLVL.

As for this clonotype: Possible read error: a much larger clone is one base away. The rearrangement joins TRBV12-5 to TRBJ2-1, with 7 nucleotides matching TRBD1. The ends lost 6 bases at V and 12 bases at J; junction bases unmatched: 11. Germline V gives CDR1 LGHNT, CDR2 FRNRAP. This CDR3 spans 13 amino acids. Here the CDR3 reads CASGSDRAAGQFF. The CDR3 nucleotides read TGTGCTAGTGGCTCAGACAGGGCTGCTGGGCAGTTCTTC.

A remark on this clonotype: One end of the junction is discordant with germline, which a read error may explain. The rearrangement links TRBV7-7 to TRBJ2-5; 12 positions agree with TRBD2. The CDR3 runs to 21 residues. Germline assignment: CDR1 SSHAT and CDR2 FNYEAQ (reference sequence). CDR3 amino acids: CASSPRAASGGVGLKRETQYF. The DNA for the CDR3 is TGTGCTAGCAGCCCTAGGGCTGCTAGCGGGGGGGTCGGCCTCAAACGAGAGACCCAGTACTTC.

This clonotype was counted ten times or more. The chain combines TRBV5-1 with TRBJ2-7, with TRBD1 matching over 7 bases. Germline trimming cut 2 bases from V and 4 bases from J; bases unmatched to any gene: 6. In germline, CDR1 is SGHRS, CDR2 YFSETQ. There are 14 residues in the CDR3. DNA for the CDR3: TGCGCCAGCAGCTTAAATACAGGGGAATACGAGCAGTACTTC. Translating it yields CASSLNTGEYEQYF.

The CDR3 sequence is CASSFGLADDEQFF. The CDR3 DNA reads as TGTGCCAGCAGCTTTGGACTAGCTGACGATGAGCAGTTCTTC. The genes are TRBV7-9 and TRBJ2-1; 8 bases line up with TRBD2. Germline assignment: CDR1 SEHNR and CDR2 FQNEAQ (reference sequence). J was trimmed by 8 bases and V by 3 bases; bases with no gene match: 6. CDR3 length: 14 amino acids.

There are a few counts of this clonotype. A much larger clone sits a single nucleotide away, making a read error possible. This chain uses TRBV20-1 with TRBJ2-5; weak D call: TRBD1 (5 bases). Trimming pared 2 bases from V and 11 bases from J, leaving 15 bases between. The germline CDR1 and CDR2 sequences are DFQATT and SNEGSKA (reference sequence). The CDR3 has 12 amino acids. CDR3 bases: TGCAGTGCTAGACTACAGGCTAATGAGCAGTACTTC. Amino acids: CSARLQANEQYF.

This clonotype was recorded once. The chain recombines TRBV5-1 with TRBJ1-1, with 8 bases fitting TRBD1. Trimming removed 0 bases from V and 5 bases from J; junction bases left unmatched: 6. The length of the CDR3 is 15 residues. Germline CDR1 SGHRS, CDR2 YFSETQ. In DNA form, the CDR3 reads TGCGCCAGCAGCTTGGTAGGGACAGGTGTTACTGAAGCTTTCTTT. Protein product: CASSLVGTGVTEAFF.

In regard to this clonotype: A read error may produce the germline difference seen at one junction end. The chain is built from TRBV7-9 and TRBJ2-5; the D is unclear. Germline V gene data show CDR1 as SEHNR and CDR2 as FQNEAQ (reference sequence). The CDR3 length is 13 residues. The CDR3 region is CAGSLDLQETQYF. CDR3 in DNA: TGTGCCGGCAGCTTAGACCTGCAGGAGACCCAGTACTTC.

This chain uses TRBV20-1 with TRBJ2-7, with D unresolved. Near its end, the DNA agrees better with TRBJ2-4, so the J call may be wrong. Germline-derived CDR1 and CDR2 are DFQATT and SNEGSKA (reference sequence). The CDR3 has 15 residues. The CDR3 bases are TGCAGTGCTAGAGAGGGCGGTGTAGCCAAAAACATTCAGTACTTC. Protein product: CSAREGGVAKNIQYF.